This T cell receptor (beta chain) was captured in a study of blood T cell repertoires in COVID-19. Overall study: Collection of acute and convalescent COVID-19 samples took place in the United States, Italy and Spain. In each case, the material was cDNA or gDNA derived from T cells, B-cell-depleted T cells, or PBMCs.

The CDR3 totals 17 residues. CDR1 and CDR2 (germline): LGHNA, YSLEER. V lost 1 base and J lost 3, with 15 bases in between. Per the study methods: Reference gene primer amplification gave estimated nucleated cell counts. TCRdb's copy holds only in-frame clones and misses some; the assay was immunoSEQ multiplex PCR. The V and J calls and clone size are taken from that table; D and trimming were inferred from the DNA. Of about 180,000 clones listed, around 85% were seen once; the top ten hold about 20%. Seattle's enrolled individuals joined amid active infection and were then monitored longitudinally. Sequenced material: peripheral blood. The chain employs TRBV4-3 and TRBJ2-2; tentatively, D is TRBD1 (6 bases). This sequence was found in a person aged 70 to 80 with COVID-19, enrolled during active disease. Here the CDR3 reads CASSQGLRAGDTGELFF. The CDR3 bases are TGCGCCAGCAGCCAAGGTCTCCGGGCAGGGGACACCGGGGAGCTGTTTTTT.